Listed below are T cell receptor beta chains from one sample, sequenced in a study of OX40 agonist ivuxolimab in advanced cancers. Method: immunoSEQ multiplex PCR; TCRdb's copy keeps in-frame clones and lacks some. The data hold tens of thousands of clones, with 90% to 95% observed a single time. The sequencing used CD4+ or CD8+ T cells sorted from blood, collected in a trial of the OX40 agonist ivuxolimab. The receptors stem from an adult with an advanced solid tumor such as melanoma, head and neck, liver or kidney cancer. Both conserved end residues are part of each CDR3. D genes are given only for firm matches. Clone size is not always given. Where it is, it says once, few, many or a class for expanded clones.

CDR3: CASSVGSGSYNEQFF; DNA: TGTGCCAGCAGCGTAGGAAGCGGGTCCTACAATGAGCAGTTCTTC; size: NA; J: TRBJ2-1; V: TRBV9; D: NA
CDR3: CATSRESGRADTQYF; DNA: TGTGCCACCAGCAGAGAAAGCGGGAGGGCAGATACGCAGTATTTT; size: NA; J: TRBJ2-3; V: TRBV15; D: TRBD2
CDR3: CASSLATGGMNTEAFF; DNA: TGCGCCAGCAGCTTGGCGACAGGGGGAATGAACACTGAAGCTTTCTTT; size: NA; J: TRBJ1-1; V: TRBV5-1; D: TRBD1
CDR3: CASRGRLGHLNNEQFF; DNA: TGTGCCAGCAGGGGTAGACTCGGACACCTAAACAATGAGCAGTTCTTC; size: NA; J: TRBJ2-1; V: TRBV28; D: NA
CDR3: CASLARGAGQPQHF; DNA: TGTGCCAGCCTGGCGAGGGGGGCGGGTCAGCCCCAGCATTTT; size: NA; J: TRBJ1-5; V: TRBV19; D: NA
CDR3: CASSDSGSGTGELFF; DNA: TGTGCCAGCAGCGATAGCGGGAGTGGCACCGGGGAGCTGTTTTTT; size: NA; J: TRBJ2-2; V: TRBV7-2; D: TRBD2
CDR3: CASSFDRGGPYEQYF; DNA: TGCGCCAGCAGCTTCGACAGGGGAGGGCCTTACGAGCAGTACTTC; size: NA; J: TRBJ2-7; V: TRBV5-1; D: NA
CDR3: CASSSRDTEQYF; DNA: TGTGCCAGCAGCTCCCGGGACACTGAGCAGTACTTC; size: NA; J: TRBJ2-7; V: TRBV9; D: NA
CDR3: CASRLTGIHGYTF; DNA: TGTGCCAGTAGATTGACAGGGATCCATGGCTACACCTTC; size: NA; J: TRBJ1-2; V: TRBV19; D: TRBD1
CDR3: CASSLLEGARYTF; DNA: TGTGCCAGCAGCCTCCTGGAGGGGGCTCGCTACACCTTC; size: NA; J: TRBJ1-2; V: TRBV7-9; D: TRBD1
CDR3: CASSSYRAGKNIQYF; DNA: TGTGCCAGCAGCTCTTACAGGGCGGGCAAAAACATTCAGTACTTC; size: NA; J: TRBJ2-4; V: TRBV5-6; D: NA
CDR3: CASSLGIGEQFF; DNA: TGTGCCAGCAGCTTAGGCATCGGCGAGCAGTTCTTC; size: once; J: TRBJ2-1; V: TRBV7-6; D: NA
CDR3: CASSLTARGLEGYTF; DNA: TGTGCCAGCAGTTTAACCGCCAGGGGGCTCGAAGGCTACACCTTC; size: NA; J: TRBJ1-2; V: TRBV28; D: TRBD1
CDR3: CASYYPGPGGGYTF; DNA: TGTGCCAGTTATTACCCCGGGCCGGGCGGGGGCTACACCTTC; size: NA; J: TRBJ1-2; V: TRBV28; D: NA
CDR3: CASNILQGAFVYGYTF; DNA: TGTGCCAGCAACATCCTACAGGGGGCTTTTGTCTATGGCTACACCTTC; size: NA; J: TRBJ1-2; V: TRBV7-9; D: TRBD1
CDR3: CASSPPGLLLVF; DNA: TGTGCCAGCTCACCACCGGGACTCCTTCTGGTCTTC; size: NA; J: TRBJ2-1; V: TRBV18; D: NA
CDR3: CASSQNRGPYNEQFF; DNA: TGTGCCAGCAGCCAAAATCGGGGACCCTACAATGAGCAGTTCTTC; size: NA; J: TRBJ2-1; V: TRBV4-2; D: NA
CDR3: CAWSVQGRGEKLFF; DNA: TGTGCCTGGAGTGTACAGGGCCGCGGTGAAAAACTGTTTTTT; size: NA; J: TRBJ1-4; V: TRBV30; D: NA
CDR3: CASSLGGNYGYTF; DNA: TGTGCCAGCAGTTTAGGGGGTAACTATGGCTACACCTTC; size: NA; J: TRBJ1-2; V: TRBV27; D: NA
CDR3: CASSTGQGGQETQYF; DNA: TGTGCCAGTAGTACGGGACAGGGGGGCCAAGAGACCCAGTACTTC; size: medium-sized; J: TRBJ2-5; V: TRBV19; D: TRBD1
CDR3: CASNRPLNRGIDYGYTF; DNA: TGTGCCAGCAACCGACCTCTGAACAGGGGAATCGACTATGGCTACACCTTC; size: NA; J: TRBJ1-2; V: TRBV28; D: TRBD1
CDR3: CASSRDRGGQPQHF; DNA: TGTGCCAGCAGCAGGGACAGGGGGGGTCAGCCCCAGCATTTT; size: NA; J: TRBJ1-5; V: TRBV7-2; D: TRBD1
CDR3: CASSPPGGRVSNEQFF; DNA: TGTGCCAGCAGCCCCCCGGGCGGGAGAGTCTCCAATGAGCAGTTCTTC; size: NA; J: TRBJ2-1; V: TRBV9; D: TRBD2
CDR3: CASSDVIVAGRTYNEQFF; DNA: TGTGCCAGCAGCGACGTAATAGTAGCGGGGAGGACCTACAATGAGCAGTTCTTC; size: NA; J: TRBJ2-1; V: TRBV11-2; D: TRBD2
CDR3: CASSQDWQLAGNEQFF; DNA: TGCGCCAGCAGCCAAGATTGGCAGCTAGCGGGTAATGAGCAGTTCTTC; size: NA; J: TRBJ2-1; V: TRBV4-3; D: TRBD2
CDR3: CASSFRAGTGETQYF; DNA: TGTGCCAGCAGCTTTAGGGCAGGGACTGGGGAGACCCAGTACTTC; size: once; J: TRBJ2-5; V: TRBV11-2; D: NA
CDR3: CASSLLGSGSRSSYEQYF; DNA: TGTGCCAGCAGCTTGTTAGGTTCAGGGTCCCGTAGCTCCTACGAGCAGTACTTC; size: NA; J: TRBJ2-7; V: TRBV5-6; D: NA
CDR3: CASLLGNEQFF; DNA: TGTGCCAGCCTCCTGGGGAATGAGCAGTTCTTC; size: NA; J: TRBJ2-1; V: TRBV2; D: NA
CDR3: CASSVTGAYEQYF; DNA: TGCGCCAGCAGCGTGACAGGGGCCTACGAGCAGTACTTC; size: NA; J: TRBJ2-7; V: TRBV5-1; D: TRBD1
CDR3: CASISLGTEAFF; DNA: TGCGCCAGCATTTCCCTGGGCACTGAAGCTTTCTTT; size: NA; J: TRBJ1-1; V: TRBV10-2; D: NA
CDR3: CASSPQGGTDTQYF; DNA: TGTGCCAGCAGTCCCCAGGGAGGGACAGATACGCAGTATTTT; size: NA; J: TRBJ2-3; V: TRBV28; D: TRBD2
CDR3: CASSLAVTSGTDTQYF; DNA: TGTGCCAGCAGCTTAGCTGTGACTAGCGGGACGGATACGCAGTATTTT; size: NA; J: TRBJ2-3; V: TRBV7-2; D: TRBD2
CDR3: CASTFPPGTPTDTQYF; DNA: TGTGCCAGCACTTTCCCCCCCGGGACTCCCACAGATACGCAGTATTTT; size: NA; J: TRBJ2-3; V: TRBV28; D: NA
CDR3: CASKGQETQYF; DNA: TGTGCCAGCAAGGGCCAAGAGACCCAGTACTTC; size: NA; J: TRBJ2-5; V: TRBV28; D: NA
CDR3: CASSPPMTTAYEQYF; DNA: TGTGCCAGCTCACCACCGATGACTACCGCCTACGAGCAGTACTTC; size: NA; J: TRBJ2-7; V: TRBV18; D: NA
CDR3: CASSSTDTQYF; DNA: TGTGCCAGCAGCTCCACAGATACGCAGTATTTT; size: NA; J: TRBJ2-3; V: TRBV5-6; D: NA
CDR3: CASTFVGHSQGQETQYF; DNA: TGTGCCAGCACCTTCGTAGGACACAGCCAAGGGCAAGAGACCCAGTACTTC; size: once; J: TRBJ2-5; V: TRBV11-3; D: NA
CDR3: CASRGPARTRRPDPRETQYF; DNA: TGTGCCAGCAGGGGACCTGCTAGGACCCGCCGACCCGACCCGCGGGAGACCCAGTACTTC; size: NA; J: TRBJ2-5; V: TRBV28; D: NA
CDR3: CASSELESSYNEQFF; DNA: TGTGCCAGCAGCGAGCTAGAGAGCTCCTACAATGAGCAGTTCTTC; size: once; J: TRBJ2-1; V: TRBV11-3; D: NA
CDR3: CASSLNKPYSNTGELFF; DNA: TGTGCCAGCAGTTTGAACAAACCGTATTCGAACACCGGGGAGCTGTTTTTT; size: NA; J: TRBJ2-2; V: TRBV28; D: NA
CDR3: CASSTLDRANEQFF; DNA: TGTGCCAGCAGTACGTTGGACAGGGCCAATGAGCAGTTCTTC; size: NA; J: TRBJ2-1; V: TRBV6-5; D: TRBD1
CDR3: CASSVESEKLFF; DNA: TGTGCCTCCTCGGTGGAGAGTGAAAAACTGTTTTTT; size: few; J: TRBJ1-4; V: TRBV10-3; D: NA